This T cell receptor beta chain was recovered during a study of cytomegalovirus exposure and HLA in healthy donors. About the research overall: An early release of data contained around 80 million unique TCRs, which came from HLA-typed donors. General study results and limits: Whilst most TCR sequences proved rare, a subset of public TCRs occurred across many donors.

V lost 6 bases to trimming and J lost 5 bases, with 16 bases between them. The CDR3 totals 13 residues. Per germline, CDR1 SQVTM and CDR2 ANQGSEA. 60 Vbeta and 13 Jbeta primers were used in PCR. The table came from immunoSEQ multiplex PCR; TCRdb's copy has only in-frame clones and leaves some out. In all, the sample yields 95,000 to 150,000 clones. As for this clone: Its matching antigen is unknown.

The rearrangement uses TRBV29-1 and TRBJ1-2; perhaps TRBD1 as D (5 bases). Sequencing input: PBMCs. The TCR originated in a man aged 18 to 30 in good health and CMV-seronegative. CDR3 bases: TGCAGCGTCCAAGACGGGGGTGGGTATGGCTACACCTTC. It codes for CSVQDGGGYGYTF.